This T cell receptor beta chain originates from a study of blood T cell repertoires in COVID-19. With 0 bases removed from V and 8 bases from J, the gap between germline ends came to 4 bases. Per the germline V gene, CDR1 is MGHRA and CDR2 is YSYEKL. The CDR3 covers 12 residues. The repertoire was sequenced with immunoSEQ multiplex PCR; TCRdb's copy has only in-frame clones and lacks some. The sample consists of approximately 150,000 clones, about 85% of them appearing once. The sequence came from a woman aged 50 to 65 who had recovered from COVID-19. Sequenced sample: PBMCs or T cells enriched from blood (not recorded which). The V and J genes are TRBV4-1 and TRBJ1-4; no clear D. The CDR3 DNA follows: TGCGCCAGCAGCCAAGATGGCGAAAAACTGTTTTTT. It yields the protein CASSQDGEKLFF.